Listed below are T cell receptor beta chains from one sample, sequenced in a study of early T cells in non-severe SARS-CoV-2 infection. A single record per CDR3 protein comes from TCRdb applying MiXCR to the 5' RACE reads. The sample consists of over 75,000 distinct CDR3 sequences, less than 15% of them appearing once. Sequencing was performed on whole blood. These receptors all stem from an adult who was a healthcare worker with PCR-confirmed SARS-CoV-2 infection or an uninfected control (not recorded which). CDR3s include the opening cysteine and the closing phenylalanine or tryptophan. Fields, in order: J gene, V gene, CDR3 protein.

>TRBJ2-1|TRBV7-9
CASSLVHGEEQFF
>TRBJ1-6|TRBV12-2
CASRVDGQGGHSPLHF
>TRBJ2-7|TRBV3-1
CASSYGRGRGPYEQYF
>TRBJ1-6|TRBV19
CASSPGFNSPLHF
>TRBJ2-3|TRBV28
CASRGLLGLSTDTQYF
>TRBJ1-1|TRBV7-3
CASSLRQGTEAFF
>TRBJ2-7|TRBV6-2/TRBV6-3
CASRPLAGSYEQYF
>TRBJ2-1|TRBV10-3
CAIGGGGSYNEQFF
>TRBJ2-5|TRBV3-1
CASSQKETQYF
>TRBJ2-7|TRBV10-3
CAISRDVYEQYF
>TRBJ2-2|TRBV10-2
CASTRVADANTGELFF
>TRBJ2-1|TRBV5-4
CASSSVAGVSYNEQFF
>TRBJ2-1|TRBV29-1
CSVEDWGLYNEQFF
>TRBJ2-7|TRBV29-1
CSVEDGRGPFPYEQYF
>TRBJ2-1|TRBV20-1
CSASIGPNINEQFF
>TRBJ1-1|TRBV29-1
CSGLQNTEAFF
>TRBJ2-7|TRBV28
CASSFLAGDSYEQYF
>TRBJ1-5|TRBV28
CASSEQGYSNQPQHF
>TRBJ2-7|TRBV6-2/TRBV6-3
CASSYSSSPGRKEQYF
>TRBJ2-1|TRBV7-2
CASSSDSYNEQFF
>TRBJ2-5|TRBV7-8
CASSLDRGGQETQYF
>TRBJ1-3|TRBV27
CASSPLFSGNTIYF
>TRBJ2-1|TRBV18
CASSLRTSGYNEQFF
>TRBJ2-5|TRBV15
CATSRALDETQYF
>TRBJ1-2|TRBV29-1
CSVSITNYGYTF
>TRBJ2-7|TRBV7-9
CASSLGSTGSHEQYF
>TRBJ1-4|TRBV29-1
CSAEEGSDEKLFF
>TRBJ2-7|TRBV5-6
CASSFLRPLGDEQYF
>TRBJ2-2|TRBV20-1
CSARVGLGTGELFF
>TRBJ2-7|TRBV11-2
CASSGGGIHEQYF
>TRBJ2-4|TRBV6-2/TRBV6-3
CASSYDRAKNIQYF
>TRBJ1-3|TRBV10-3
CAIRGTASGNTIYF
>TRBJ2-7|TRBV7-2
CASSYRFSYEQYF
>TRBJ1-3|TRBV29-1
CSVATSGNTIYF
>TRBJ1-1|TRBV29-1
CSVAPGRTNTEAFF
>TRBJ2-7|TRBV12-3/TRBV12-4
CASPPGAAYEQYF
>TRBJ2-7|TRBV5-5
CASSSGGYYEQYF
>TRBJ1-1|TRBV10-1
CASSEGTMNTEAFF
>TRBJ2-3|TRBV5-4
CASSPTGASGTDTQYF
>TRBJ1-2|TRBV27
CASSPRTGAGGDTF
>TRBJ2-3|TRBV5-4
CASSLGRGTQTDTQYF
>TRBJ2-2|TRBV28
CASSSQTGPTGELFF
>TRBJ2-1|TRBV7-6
CASSRTATPYNEQFF
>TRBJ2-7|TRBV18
CASSPGTYEQYF
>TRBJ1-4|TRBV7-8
CASSLGHLANEKLFF
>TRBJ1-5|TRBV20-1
CSASPRGLSQPQHF
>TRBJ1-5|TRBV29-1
CSVGDNQPQHF
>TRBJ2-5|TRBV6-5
CASSYSKGGVKTQYF